This T cell receptor beta chain appears in the sequencing data of a study of T cell repertoires in cytomegalovirus infection. The overall study: Based on public TCR beta signatures, there were indications of CMV infection and of a matching HLA type. Study-wide points: HLA-C-restricted CMV-specific TCR beta clonotypes were dominant in the ex vivo response.

A single record per CDR3 protein comes from TCRdb applying MiXCR to the reads. The repertoire includes 360,000 or so distinct CDR3 sequences, roughly 36% of them detected once, and roughly 14% sits in the top ten. Trimming removed 7 bases from V and 5 bases from J; junction bases left unmatched: 13. Germline loops: CDR1 SGHAT, CDR2 FQNNGV. The CDR3 loop spans 15 amino acids. To note about this clonotype: The target antigen is unknown.

V and J are TRBV11-2 and TRBJ1-1; 7 bases align to TRBD1. The receptor's source is a human donor in good health (CMV status not recorded). Some clones in this sample may be carry-over from other donors' samples. The sequencing used cultured PBMCs, collected from culture after CMV antigen stimulation. CDR3 region: CASNPGGGQKTEAFF. The CDR3, as DNA: TGTGCCAGCAACCCAGGGGGGGGACAGAAAACTGAAGCTTTCTTT.